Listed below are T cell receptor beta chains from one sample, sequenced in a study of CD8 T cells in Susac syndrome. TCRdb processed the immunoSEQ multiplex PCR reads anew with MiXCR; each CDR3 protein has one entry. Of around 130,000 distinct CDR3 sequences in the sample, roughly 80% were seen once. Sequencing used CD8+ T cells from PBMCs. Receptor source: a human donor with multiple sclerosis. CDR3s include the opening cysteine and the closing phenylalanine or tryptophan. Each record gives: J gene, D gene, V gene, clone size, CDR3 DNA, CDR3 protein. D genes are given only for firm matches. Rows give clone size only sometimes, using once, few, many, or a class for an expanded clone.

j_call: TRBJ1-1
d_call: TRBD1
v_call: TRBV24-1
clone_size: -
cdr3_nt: TGTGCCACCAATCAAGGGGGCGAAGAAGCTTTCTTT
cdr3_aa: CATNQGGEEAFF

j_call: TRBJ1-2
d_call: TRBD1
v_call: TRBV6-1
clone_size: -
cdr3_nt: TGTGCCAGCAGCAATCCCCGGACAGGGACTAACTATGGCTACACCTTC
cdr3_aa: CASSNPRTGTNYGYTF

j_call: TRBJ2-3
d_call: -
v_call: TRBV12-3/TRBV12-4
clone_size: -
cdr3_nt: TGTGCCAGCAGTTTTTTCTTCGTTACAGATACGCAGTATTTT
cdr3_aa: CASSFFFVTDTQYF

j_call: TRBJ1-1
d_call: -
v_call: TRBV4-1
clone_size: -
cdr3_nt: TGCGCCAGCAGCCCATGGGGCAATTCGCTTATGAACACTGAAGCTTTCTTT
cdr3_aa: CASSPWGNSLMNTEAFF

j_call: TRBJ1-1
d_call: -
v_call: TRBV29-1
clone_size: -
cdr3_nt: TGCTCGGCGGGGGTTCGGACTGAAGCTTTCTTT
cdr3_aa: CSAGVRTEAFF

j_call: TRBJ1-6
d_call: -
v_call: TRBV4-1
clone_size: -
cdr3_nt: TGCGCCAGCAGCCAGGAACATCTTAACCCAAATTCACCCCTCCACTTT
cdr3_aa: CASSQEHLNPNSPLHF

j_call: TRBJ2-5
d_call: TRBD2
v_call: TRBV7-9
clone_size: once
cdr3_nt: TGTGCCAGCAGCCCGCGACTAGCGGGATTGGAGACCCAGTACTTC
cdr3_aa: CASSPRLAGLETQYF

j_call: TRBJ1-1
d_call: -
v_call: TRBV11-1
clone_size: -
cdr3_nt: TGTGCCAGCTCCCGAGGGGCAAGGACTGAAGCTTTCTTT
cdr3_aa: CASSRGARTEAFF

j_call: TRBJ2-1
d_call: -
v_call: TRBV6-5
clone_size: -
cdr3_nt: TGTGCCAGCAGTGGGGACTCAAGCTCCTACAATGAGCAGTTCTTC
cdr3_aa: CASSGDSSSYNEQFF

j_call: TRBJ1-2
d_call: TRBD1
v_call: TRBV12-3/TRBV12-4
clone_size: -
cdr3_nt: TGTGCCAGCAGCCCCGGCCGGGACAGGGGCGGCTATGGCTACACCTTC
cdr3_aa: CASSPGRDRGGYGYTF

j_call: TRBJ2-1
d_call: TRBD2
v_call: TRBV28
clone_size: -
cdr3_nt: TGTGCCAGCAGTCCTCGCCTAGCGGGAGAGCAGTTCTTC
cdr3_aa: CASSPRLAGEQFF

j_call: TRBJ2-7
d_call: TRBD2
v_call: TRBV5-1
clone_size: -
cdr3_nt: TGCGCCAGCAGCTTGAGTTGGGGAGGGCAATACGAGCAGTACTTC
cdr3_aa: CASSLSWGGQYEQYF

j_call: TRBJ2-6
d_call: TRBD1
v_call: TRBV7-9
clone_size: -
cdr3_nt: TGTGCCAGCAGCTCCGGACAGGGGTCCGGGGCCAACGTCCTGACTTTC
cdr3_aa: CASSSGQGSGANVLTF

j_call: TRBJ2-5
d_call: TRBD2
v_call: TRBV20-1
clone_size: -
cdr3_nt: TGCAGTGCTCGCCCCACTAGCGGGGGGGCCTATGAGACCCAGTACTTC
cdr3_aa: CSARPTSGGAYETQYF

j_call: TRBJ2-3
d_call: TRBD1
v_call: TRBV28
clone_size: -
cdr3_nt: TGTGCCAGCAGCCTTGGGACAGTTAGCACAGATACGCAGTATTTT
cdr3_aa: CASSLGTVSTDTQYF

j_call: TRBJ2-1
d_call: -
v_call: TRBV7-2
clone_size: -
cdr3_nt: TGTGCCAGCAGCTTAGATGATAATGAGCAGTTCTTC
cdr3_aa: CASSLDDNEQFF

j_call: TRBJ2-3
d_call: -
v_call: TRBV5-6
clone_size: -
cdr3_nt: TGTGCCAGCAGCCCGACTACTCCCTTCTGGGGGTTCCCCACAGATATGCAGTATTTT
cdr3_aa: CASSPTTPFWGFPTDMQYF

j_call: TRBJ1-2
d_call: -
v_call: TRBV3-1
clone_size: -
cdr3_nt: TGTGCCAGCAGCCCGGGGAACTATGGCTACACCTTC
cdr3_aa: CASSPGNYGYTF

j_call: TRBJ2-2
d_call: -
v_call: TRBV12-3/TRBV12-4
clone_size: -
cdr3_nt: TGTGCCAGCACCAAGAACACCGGGGAGCTGTTTTTT
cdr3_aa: CASTKNTGELFF

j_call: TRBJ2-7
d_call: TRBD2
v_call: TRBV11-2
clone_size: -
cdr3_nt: TGTGCCAGCGCCAGACTAGCGGGGCTCCTCTACGAGCAGTACTTC
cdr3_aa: CASARLAGLLYEQYF

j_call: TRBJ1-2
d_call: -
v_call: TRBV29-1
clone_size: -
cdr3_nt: TGCAGCGTTGAAAGCGAGGGGCGGGTCCGCGGCTACACCTTC
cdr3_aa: CSVESEGRVRGYTF

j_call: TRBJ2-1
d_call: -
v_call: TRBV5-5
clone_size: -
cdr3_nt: TGTGCCAGCAGCCGCCGGTGGGTTATCTACAATGAGCAGTTCTTC
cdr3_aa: CASSRRWVIYNEQFF

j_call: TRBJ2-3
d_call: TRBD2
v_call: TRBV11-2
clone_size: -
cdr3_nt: TGTGCCAGCAGCTTGAGCGGGGGGCCCGCAGATACGCAGTATTTT
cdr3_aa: CASSLSGGPADTQYF

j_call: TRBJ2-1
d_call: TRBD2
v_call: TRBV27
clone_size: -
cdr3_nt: TGTGCCAGTCTCCCAACTAGCGCTTTAAACAATGAGCAGTTCTTC
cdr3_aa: CASLPTSALNNEQFF

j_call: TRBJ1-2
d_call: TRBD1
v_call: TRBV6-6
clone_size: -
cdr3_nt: TGTGCCAGCAACCCCCCGGACAGGTTGGATGGCTACACCTTC
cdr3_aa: CASNPPDRLDGYTF

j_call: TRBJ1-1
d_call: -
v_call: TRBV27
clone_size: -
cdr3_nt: TGTGCCAGCAGTGCCTTGGGAATGAACACTGAAGCTTTCTTT
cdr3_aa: CASSALGMNTEAFF

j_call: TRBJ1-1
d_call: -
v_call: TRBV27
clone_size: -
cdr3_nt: TGTGCCAGCAGTTTAACTCCCAGGACGTCTCTTGAAGCTTTCTTT
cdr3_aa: CASSLTPRTSLEAFF

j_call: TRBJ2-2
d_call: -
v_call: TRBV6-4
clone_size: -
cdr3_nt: TGTGCCAGCAGGGGCACCCGGGCCGGGGAGCTGTTTTTT
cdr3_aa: CASRGTRAGELFF

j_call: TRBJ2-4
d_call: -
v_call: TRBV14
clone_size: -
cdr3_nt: TGTGCCAGCAGCCAAGGAGGGGAAGGGGCCAAAAACATTCAGTACTTC
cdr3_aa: CASSQGGEGAKNIQYF